This T cell receptor beta chain was captured by sequencing in a study of CD8+CD57+ T cells in acquired aplastic anemia. TCR beta VDJ and CDR3 profiling used genomic DNA as template. TCRdb reprocessed the reads with MiXCR, giving one entry per CDR3 protein. The table records about 42,000 distinct CDR3 sequences, approximately 71% of them present only once. CDR1 is SGHDN and CDR2 is FVKESK in the germline V gene. The V and J ends lost 9 bases and 13 bases respectively, with 10 bases between them. This CDR3 has 9 residues. The V and J genes are TRBV14 and TRBJ1-5; D gene unclear. This receptor was taken from a human donor in good health, serving as a control. Sample: sorted CD4+, CD8+, or CD8+CD57+ T cells (not recorded which) from PBMCs. CDR3 residues: CARTRRQHF. CDR3 coding DNA: TGTGCCAGAACCCGTCGGCAGCATTTT.